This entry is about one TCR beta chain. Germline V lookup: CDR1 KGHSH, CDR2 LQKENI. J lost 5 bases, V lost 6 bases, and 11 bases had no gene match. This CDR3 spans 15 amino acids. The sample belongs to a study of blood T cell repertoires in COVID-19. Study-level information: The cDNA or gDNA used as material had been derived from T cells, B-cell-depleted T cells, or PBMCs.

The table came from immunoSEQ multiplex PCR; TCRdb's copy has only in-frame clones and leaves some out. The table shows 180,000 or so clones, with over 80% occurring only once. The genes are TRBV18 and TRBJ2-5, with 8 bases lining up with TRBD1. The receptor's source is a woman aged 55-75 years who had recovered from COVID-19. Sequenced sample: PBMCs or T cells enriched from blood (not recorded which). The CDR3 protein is CASSQSTGAGETQYF. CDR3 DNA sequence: TGTGCCAGCTCGCAATCGACAGGGGCAGGGGAGACCCAGTACTTC.